This T cell receptor beta chain was profiled in a study of cytomegalovirus exposure and HLA in healthy donors. Comment on this clone: Its antigen is as yet unknown.

In the PCR, 60 Vbeta and 13 Jbeta primers were used. Sequencing was performed with immunoSEQ multiplex PCR; in TCRdb, only in-frame clones are kept and a portion is missing. The sample shows 100,000 to 150,000 clones, roughly four fifths of them seen only once. V was pared by 10 bases and J by 1 base, with 10 bases between. Germline lookup yields CDR1 MNHEY and CDR2 SVGAGI. The CDR3 spans 12 residues. Findings of the study overall: Across HLA loci, a later analysis found differing TCR association rates, with DRB1 most and HLA-C fewest.

This TCR derives from a woman aged 45 to 65 in good health and CMV-seropositive. Source material: PBMCs. The genes are TRBV6-5 and TRBJ1-2; tentative D call: TRBD1 (6 bases). CDR3 DNA: TGTGCCATATACAGGGTTAACTATGGCTACACCTTC. Residues: CAIYRVNYGYTF.